The source of this T cell receptor beta chain is a study of blood T cell repertoires in COVID-19. Assignment of participants to cohorts was predicated upon participant-reported clinical history. Produced via immunoSEQ multiplex PCR; TCRdb's table is partial and in-frame only. This sample has hundreds of thousands of clones; over 75% occur once, and the top ten carry 1.1%. There are 14 residues in the CDR3. The germline gives CDR1 SEHNR, CDR2 FQNEAQ (reference sequence). Trimming cost V 5 bases and J 5 bases, with 15 bases left between them. The chain employs TRBV7-9 and TRBJ1-2, with D perhaps TRBD1 (5 bases). The receptor was derived from a man aged 25 to 40 who had recovered from COVID-19. Sequencing used PBMCs or T cells enriched from blood (not recorded which). The CDR3, as DNA: TGTGCCAGCAGCCCGGGGGGACCGGGATATGGCTACACCTTC. Translated: CASSPGGPGYGYTF.